A selection of T cell receptor beta chains follows, all from one sample in a study of control samples from healthy donors and cancer patients. Sequencing was performed with immunoSEQ multiplex PCR; in TCRdb, only in-frame clones are kept and a portion is missing. The sample contains about 130,000 clones, approximately 90% of which appear only once. The sequenced material came from blood. Receptor source: a man younger than 30 in good health. Both conserved end residues are trimmed from each CDR3. The D gene is left open where the match is weak. Clone size is shown for a subset of rows, as once, few, many or a class of expanded clone.

V gene: TRBV12-3/TRBV12-4; D gene: TRBD1; clone size: .; CDR3 protein: ASSRGQNSPLH
V gene: TRBV6-5; D gene: TRBD2; clone size: .; CDR3 protein: VSSSGTTDTQY
V gene: TRBV28; D gene: TRBD1; clone size: .; CDR3 protein: ASRGTGYSNQPQH
V gene: TRBV27; D gene: TRBD2; clone size: .; CDR3 protein: ASKGGSWYEQF
V gene: TRBV30; D gene: .; clone size: .; CDR3 protein: AWSVPLGTQY
V gene: TRBV20-1; D gene: .; clone size: .; CDR3 protein: SAERGETQY
V gene: TRBV12-3/TRBV12-4; D gene: .; clone size: .; CDR3 protein: ASLEGTDTQY
V gene: TRBV5-4; D gene: TRBD1; clone size: few; CDR3 protein: ASSLASTGELAF
V gene: TRBV24-1; D gene: .; clone size: .; CDR3 protein: ATSEPGPTDTQY
V gene: TRBV6-5; D gene: TRBD1; clone size: .; CDR3 protein: ASSMGQGGNTIY
V gene: TRBV30; D gene: TRBD1; clone size: .; CDR3 protein: AWSVPGGLNEKLF
V gene: TRBV9; D gene: .; clone size: .; CDR3 protein: ASSVDSNYGYT
V gene: TRBV5-1; D gene: TRBD2; clone size: .; CDR3 protein: ASSLGSSGGAVTYEQY
V gene: TRBV14; D gene: .; clone size: once; CDR3 protein: ASSQEMGVTEAF
V gene: TRBV19; D gene: .; clone size: .; CDR3 protein: ASTQGRVNTEAF
V gene: TRBV5-8; D gene: TRBD2; clone size: .; CDR3 protein: ASSWDLAGEGNEQF
V gene: TRBV5-1; D gene: TRBD1; clone size: once; CDR3 protein: ASRLQTGEGTEAF
V gene: TRBV3-1/TRBV3-2; D gene: TRBD1; clone size: once; CDR3 protein: ASSPDRGGGEKLF
V gene: TRBV11-2; D gene: TRBD2; clone size: .; CDR3 protein: ASSTNIAGGSTDTQY
V gene: TRBV19; D gene: .; clone size: .; CDR3 protein: ASIRTGVTYEQY
V gene: TRBV21-1; D gene: .; clone size: .; CDR3 protein: ASSKVRRTAYHYEQY
V gene: TRBV14; D gene: .; clone size: once; CDR3 protein: ASTSPRGYT
V gene: TRBV9; D gene: .; clone size: .; CDR3 protein: ASSVATPDYNVEQF
V gene: TRBV18; D gene: .; clone size: .; CDR3 protein: ASSLARTIYGYT
V gene: TRBV5-1; D gene: .; clone size: .; CDR3 protein: ASRPGGTGELF
V gene: TRBV4-1; D gene: TRBD1; clone size: .; CDR3 protein: ASSLRDSDNQPQH
V gene: TRBV24-1; D gene: .; clone size: .; CDR3 protein: ATSELRGGGVRLF
V gene: TRBV15; D gene: .; clone size: .; CDR3 protein: ATSRVRDEKLF
V gene: TRBV25-1; D gene: .; clone size: .; CDR3 protein: ASSERDGPLTYNEQF
V gene: TRBV19; D gene: .; clone size: .; CDR3 protein: ASSIFSPEDEQY
V gene: TRBV27; D gene: TRBD1; clone size: .; CDR3 protein: ASSGTGSGYT
V gene: TRBV7-9; D gene: TRBD1; clone size: .; CDR3 protein: ASKTGTAEKLF
V gene: TRBV10-1; D gene: .; clone size: .; CDR3 protein: ASSDLGTKAF
V gene: TRBV6-5; D gene: TRBD1; clone size: .; CDR3 protein: ASKRQGGWYNEQF
V gene: TRBV14; D gene: TRBD2; clone size: .; CDR3 protein: ASSQAGGYTDTQY
V gene: TRBV6-6; D gene: .; clone size: few; CDR3 protein: ASSKVPGSYNEQF
V gene: TRBV10-2; D gene: .; clone size: .; CDR3 protein: ASSDWLGNQPQH
V gene: TRBV9; D gene: .; clone size: .; CDR3 protein: ASSETAYSYNEQF
V gene: TRBV9; D gene: TRBD1; clone size: .; CDR3 protein: ASSPDRATEAF
V gene: TRBV9; D gene: TRBD1; clone size: .; CDR3 protein: ASSVGGTGVDEQF
V gene: TRBV5-8; D gene: TRBD1; clone size: .; CDR3 protein: ASSLGTGLANTGELF